The 10 T cell receptor beta chains below were found in one sample sequenced in a study of T cells after yellow fever vaccination. In TCRdb, the 5' RACE reads were re-called with MiXCR into one record per CDR3 protein. The sample contains 620,000 or so distinct CDR3 sequences, 10% to 15% of which appear only once. Material: PBMCs, obtained on the day of the yellow fever booster vaccination. These receptors came from a man younger than 40 who received the YFV17D yellow fever vaccine.

This clonotype has a count of ten or more. J is TRBJ2-3 and V is TRBV12-3 or TRBV12-4; D unclear. The CDR3 spans 13 residues. V gave up 1 base and J gave up 4 bases, with 6 bases separating them. The CDR3 sequence is CASSLVSADTQYF. CDR3 nucleotide sequence: TGTGCCAGCAGTTTAGTTTCGGCAGATACGCAGTATTTT.

This chain uses TRBV28 with TRBJ2-1, with 13 nucleotides matching TRBD2. The ends lost 6 bases at V and 5 bases at J; junction bases unmatched: 4. CDR1 MDHEN and CDR2 SYDVKM come from the germline V gene. The CDR3 contains 15 residues. CDR3 sequence reads: CASRELAGGNNEQFF. The DNA for the CDR3 is TGTGCCAGCAGAGAACTAGCGGGAGGGAACAATGAGCAGTTCTTC.

CDR3 sequence reads: CAWTGGAITGELFF. For the CDR3, the DNA is TGTGCCTGGACCGGAGGAGCGATCACCGGGGAGCTGTTTTTT. The gene calls are TRBV30 and TRBJ2-2; the D gene is possibly TRBD2 (5 bases). Trimming left V 4 bases short and J 4 bases short, with 13 bases between. The CDR3 runs 14 residues. Germline CDR1 reads GTSNPN; CDR2 reads SVGIG (reference sequence).

The chain has TRBV2 and TRBJ1-6; D perhaps matches TRBD1 (6 bases). The germline V gene encodes CDR1 SNHLY and CDR2 FYNNEI. CDR3 length: 16 amino acids. With 8 bases removed from V and 1 base from J, the gap between germline ends came to 15 bases. CDR3 nucleotide sequence: TGTGCCAGCGAAAAGGGGGGTACGTCCTATAATTCACCCCTCCACTTT. It yields the protein CASEKGGTSYNSPLHF. The full variable domain, in which reference TRBV2 and TRBJ1-6 provide the parts outside the CDR3, is EPEVTQTPSHQVTQMGQEVILRCVPISNHLYFYWYRQILGQKVEFLVSFYNNEISEKSEIFDDQFSVERPDGSNFTLKIRSTKLEDSAMYFCASEKGGTSYNSPLHFGNGTRLTVT.

The sample holds a few counts of this clonotype. The chain uses TRBV19 and TRBJ1-6, with 8 bases that match TRBD1. The germline V gene has CDR1 LNHDA and CDR2 SQIVND (reference sequence). Unmatched junction bases numbered 5, after V lost 0 bases and J lost 10 bases. The CDR3 loop spans 15 amino acids. The CDR3 here is CASSIEDRGRSPLHF. CDR3 nucleotides: TGTGCCAGTAGTATAGAAGACAGGGGACGCTCACCCCTCCACTTT.

The chain joins TRBV6-1 to TRBJ2-1; D remains unclear. CDR1 MNHNS and CDR2 SASEGT come from the germline V gene. The V and J ends lost 10 bases and 4 bases respectively, with 11 bases between them. The CDR3 runs 12 residues. CDR3 amino acids: CATTTTYNEQFF. CDR3 nucleotides: TGTGCCACTACGACAACTTACAATGAGCAGTTCTTC.

The chain links TRBV25-1 to TRBJ2-1; 7 bases map to TRBD2. V was clipped by 5 bases and J by 7 bases; unmatched bases: 8. In germline, CDR1 is MGHDK, CDR2 SYGVNS. The CDR3 is made up of 14 amino acids. The CDR3 nucleotides are TGTGCCAGCAGTATGGCGGGAGTGGCAAATGAGCAGTTCTTC. It codes for CASSMAGVANEQFF.

The gene calls are TRBV29-1 and TRBJ2-5, with 9 bases matching TRBD2. This CDR3 has 14 residues. Unmatched junction bases numbered 5, after V lost 5 bases and J lost 1 base. Per germline, CDR1 SQVTM and CDR2 ANQGSEA. The DNA of the CDR3 is TGCAGCGTTACGACGCGGGAGGGCCAAGAGACCCAGTACTTC. Its translation: CSVTTREGQETQYF.

The V call is TRBV20-1, the J call TRBJ1-1; D is undetermined. Between the trimmed V and J ends, which lost 0 bases and 2 bases, there was a span of 10 bases. Germline CDR1 DFQATT, CDR2 SNEGSKA (reference sequence). The CDR3 runs to 14 residues. The CDR3 nucleotides read TGCAGTGCTAGAGATCCCCGGAGAAACACTGAAGCTTTCTTT. Amino acid sequence: CSARDPRRNTEAFF.

J is TRBJ2-3 and V is TRBV7-9; possibly TRBD1 or TRBD2 for D (5 bases each). Germline CDR1 SEHNR, CDR2 FQNEAQ (reference sequence). The length of the CDR3 is 13 residues. V dropped 10 bases and J dropped 2 bases, with 13 bases sitting between them. The CDR3 coding sequence is TGTGCCATGGGCTTCGGGACCACAGATACGCAGTATTTT. Its translation: CAMGFGTTDTQYF.